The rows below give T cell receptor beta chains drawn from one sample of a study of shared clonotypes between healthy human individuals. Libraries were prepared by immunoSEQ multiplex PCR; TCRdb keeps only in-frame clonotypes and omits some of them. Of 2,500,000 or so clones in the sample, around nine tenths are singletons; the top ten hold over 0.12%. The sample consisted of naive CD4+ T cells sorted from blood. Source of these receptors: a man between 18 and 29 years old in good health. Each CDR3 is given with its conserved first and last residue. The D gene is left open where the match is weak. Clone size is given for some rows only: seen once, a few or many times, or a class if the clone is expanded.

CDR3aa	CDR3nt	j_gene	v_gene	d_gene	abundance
CASSEFWIGRDGTEAFF	TGCGCCAGCAGTGAGTTTTGGATCGGGAGGGATGGCACTGAAGCTTTCTTT	TRBJ1-1	TRBV10-2	-	-
CASSFSGTGSETQYF	TGTGCCAGCAGTTTCTCCGGGACAGGGTCAGAGACCCAGTACTTC	TRBJ2-5	TRBV6-6	TRBD1	-
CASSPRYSDSPLHF	TGTGCCAGCAGCCCCAGGTATTCGGATTCACCCCTCCACTTT	TRBJ1-6	TRBV5-5	-	-
CASSPTSGFSYNEQFF	TGTGCCAGCAGCCCCACTAGCGGATTCTCCTACAATGAGCAGTTCTTC	TRBJ2-1	TRBV9	TRBD2	once
CASSLVIRNEQFF	TGTGCCAGCAGCTTGGTTATCCGCAATGAGCAGTTCTTC	TRBJ2-1	TRBV5-4	-	-
CAISEPRGTEAFF	TGTGCCATCAGTGAACCCAGGGGCACTGAAGCTTTCTTT	TRBJ1-1	TRBV10-3	-	-
CASSYTGRTDTQYF	TGTGCCAGCAGTTACACAGGACGCACAGATACGCAGTATTTT	TRBJ2-3	TRBV6-5	-	once
CASSGRRAGANVLTF	TGTGCCAGTTCAGGGAGGCGGGCTGGGGCCAACGTCCTGACTTTC	TRBJ2-6	TRBV6-1	-	-
CASSLEVRNTEAFF	TGCGCCAGCAGCTTGGAGGTCAGGAACACTGAAGCTTTCTTT	TRBJ1-1	TRBV5-1	-	-
CASSYSQGLNEKLFF	TGTGCCAGCAGTTACTCCCAGGGCCTAAATGAAAAACTGTTTTTT	TRBJ1-4	TRBV6-5	-	once
CASKGACQPQHF	TGCGCCAGCAAGGGGGCTTGTCAGCCCCAGCATTTT	TRBJ1-5	TRBV10-1	TRBD1	-
CATSSGRQETQYF	TGTGCCACCAGCAGCGGACGGCAAGAGACCCAGTACTTC	TRBJ2-5	TRBV15	-	-
CAWSQGLQETQYF	TGTGCCTGGAGTCAAGGGCTTCAAGAGACCCAGTACTTC	TRBJ2-5	TRBV30	-	-
CASAFGQGTAKNIQYF	TGTGCCAGCGCCTTCGGACAGGGTACAGCCAAAAACATTCAGTACTTC	TRBJ2-4	TRBV7-2	TRBD1	-
CAWSADTGEEQYF	TGTGCCTGGAGTGCGGATACAGGGGAAGAGCAGTACTTC	TRBJ2-7	TRBV30	TRBD1	-
CAISGYPTGTGIVGSPLHF	TGTGCCATCAGTGGGTATCCGACCGGGACAGGGATAGTAGGTTCACCCCTCCACTTT	TRBJ1-6	TRBV10-3	TRBD1	-
CASRGGRSTDTQYF	TGTGCCAGCAGGGGAGGACGCAGCACAGATACGCAGTATTTT	TRBJ2-3	TRBV28	-	-
CASSGGGNTIYF	TGTGCCAGCAGTGGTGGGGGAAACACCATATATTTT	TRBJ1-3	TRBV2	-	-
CASSQNPRGGTNEKLFF	TGCGCCAGCAGCCAGAACCCTCGGGGGGGAACTAATGAAAAACTGTTTTTT	TRBJ1-4	TRBV4-1	-	-
CASSYSGAGWNSPLHF	TGTGCCAGCAGTTACTCTGGGGCAGGGTGGAATTCACCCCTCCACTTT	TRBJ1-6	TRBV6-5	-	-
CAWSVGTGFGYTF	TGTGCCTGGAGTGTCGGGACAGGGTTTGGCTACACCTTC	TRBJ1-2	TRBV30	TRBD1	-
CASSLVLAGGSGYNEQFF	TGTGCCAGCAGCTTAGTACTAGCGGGGGGGAGCGGGTACAATGAGCAGTTCTTC	TRBJ2-1	TRBV7-8	TRBD2	-
CASSPPGVRSNTEAFF	TGTGCCAGCAGCCCACCCGGGGTCAGATCAAACACTGAAGCTTTCTTT	TRBJ1-1	TRBV7-9	-	-
CASRHATDTYNEQFF	TGCGCCAGCAGACATGCGACGGATACCTACAATGAGCAGTTCTTC	TRBJ2-1	TRBV5-1	-	-
CASSPPRVSTDTQYF	TGTGCCAGCTCACCACCGAGGGTGAGCACAGATACGCAGTATTTT	TRBJ2-3	TRBV18	-	-
CASSEGPLETQYF	TGTGCCAGCAGTGAGGGGCCGTTAGAGACCCAGTACTTC	TRBJ2-5	TRBV2	-	-
CASSLWGQGQGQPQHF	TGTGCCAGCAGCTTGTGGGGACAGGGGCAGGGGCAGCCCCAGCATTTT	TRBJ1-5	TRBV5-5	TRBD1	-
CSALGLVGTEAFF	TGCAGCGCCCTGGGACTCGTCGGCACTGAAGCTTTCTTT	TRBJ1-1	TRBV29-1	-	-
CASSPGRVRERGRAYEQYF	TGCGCCAGCAGTCCAGGAAGGGTCAGAGAGAGAGGAAGGGCCTACGAGCAGTACTTC	TRBJ2-7	TRBV4-1	-	-
CASSPPGQADYGYTF	TGTGCCAGCTCACCACCGGGACAGGCAGACTATGGCTACACCTTC	TRBJ1-2	TRBV18	TRBD1	-
CASRDRSYNEQFF	TGTGCCAGCAGGGACAGGAGCTACAATGAGCAGTTCTTC	TRBJ2-1	TRBV6-6	TRBD1	-
CASSFGNSPLHF	TGTGCCAGCAGTTTTGGAAATTCACCCCTCCACTTT	TRBJ1-6	TRBV27	-	-
CASSGTGSHYNEQFF	TGTGCCAGCAGCGGGACAGGGTCCCACTACAATGAGCAGTTCTTC	TRBJ2-1	TRBV5-4	TRBD1	-
CASSFRGTRDEQFF	TGTGCCAGCAGCTTCCGAGGGACCAGGGATGAGCAGTTCTTC	TRBJ2-1	TRBV5-4	-	-
CSVTSGSNTGELFF	TGCAGCGTTACTAGCGGGAGCAACACCGGGGAGCTGTTTTTT	TRBJ2-2	TRBV29-1	TRBD2	-
CASSRLLTGEDSPLHF	TGTGCCAGCAGCCGCCTCTTGACAGGGGAGGATTCACCCCTCCACTTT	TRBJ1-6	TRBV7-8	TRBD1	once
CASSLQGGGPVGNTIYF	TGTGCCAGCAGCCTCCAGGGAGGGGGCCCTGTAGGAAACACCATATATTTT	TRBJ1-3	TRBV11-2	TRBD1	-
CASSPRGSSYNSPLHF	TGTGCCAGCTCACCACGAGGGAGCTCCTATAATTCACCCCTCCACTTT	TRBJ1-6	TRBV18	-	-
CASSPGTSDTDTQYF	TGTGCCAGCAGCCCCGGGACTAGCGACACAGATACGCAGTATTTT	TRBJ2-3	TRBV5-6	TRBD2	-
CASSQRTSGPFYNEQFF	TGCGCCAGCAGTCAACGGACTAGCGGACCGTTCTACAATGAGCAGTTCTTC	TRBJ2-1	TRBV23-1	TRBD2	-
CASIPDRTEQYF	TGTGCCAGCATCCCCGACAGAACCGAGCAGTACTTC	TRBJ2-7	TRBV9	-	-
CASSLEFPGAISYEQYF	TGCGCCAGCAGCTTGGAATTCCCAGGGGCGATATCCTACGAGCAGTACTTC	TRBJ2-7	TRBV5-1	-	-
CASRGQGENYGYTF	TGTGCCAGCAGGGGACAGGGAGAGAACTATGGCTACACCTTC	TRBJ1-2	TRBV6-1	TRBD1	-